Below, 23 T cell receptor beta chains from the same sample are listed, as sequenced in a study of blood T cell repertoires in COVID-19. Only in-frame clones appear in the TCRdb table, and some are missing; sequencing was by immunoSEQ multiplex PCR. This table has 200,000 to 300,000 clones, 82% appearing once. Sequenced material: peripheral blood. The receptor set was obtained from a woman aged 70-85 years with acute or convalescent COVID-19.

The rearrangement uses TRBV9 and TRBJ2-5, with a tentative D call TRBD1 (5 bases). The CDR3 contains 16 residues. The V end was cut by 0 bases, the J end by 0 bases, with 12 bases between. Germline values: CDR1 SGDLS, CDR2 YYNGEE. CDR3 protein: CASSVALGHDQETQYF. In DNA, the CDR3 is TGTGCCAGCAGCGTAGCTTTAGGACACGACCAAGAGACCCAGTACTTC.

The gene calls are TRBV19 and TRBJ1-4; 7 bases match TRBD1. After removal of 7 bases from V and 5 bases from J, the junction contained 4 bases not matched to a gene. Germline V gives CDR1 LNHDA, CDR2 SQIVND (reference sequence). This CDR3 region has 13 residues. CDR3 residues: CASTSGGNEKLFF. The CDR3 nucleotides are TGTGCCAGTACGTCAGGGGGGAATGAAAAACTGTTTTTT.

The rearrangement links TRBV28 to TRBJ1-1, with TRBD1 matching over 7 bases. Germline V gene sequence: CDR1 MDHEN, CDR2 SYDVKM. Germline trimming cut 7 bases from V and 2 bases from J; bases unmatched to any gene: 10. The CDR3 sequence is 15 residues long. CDR3 residues: CASTFRQGINTEAFF. The CDR3 DNA follows: TGTGCCAGCACATTCCGACAGGGTATAAACACTGAAGCTTTCTTT. The full variable domain, its missing parts supplied by reference TRBV28 and TRBJ1-1, is DVKVTQSSRYLVKRTGEKVFLECVQDMDHENMFWYRQDPGLGLRLIYFSYDVKMKEKGDIPEGYSVSREKKERFSLILESASTNQTSMYLCASTFRQGINTEAFFGQGTRLTVV.

V and J are TRBV11-2 and TRBJ2-7; D may be TRBD1 (7 bases). With 5 bases removed from V and 7 bases from J, the gap between germline ends came to 30 bases. This CDR3 has 18 amino acids. Per the germline V gene, CDR1 is SGHAT and CDR2 is FQNNGV. This CDR3 is CASSLQGGISSGSGEQYF. CDR3 DNA sequence: TGTGCCAGCAGCCTACAAGGGGGCATCTCTTCCGGGAGTGGGGAGCAGTACTTC.

V gene TRBV14 combines with J gene TRBJ1-1; a possible D gene is TRBD1 (5 bases). This CDR3 region has 13 residues. Trimming took 0 bases from V and 3 from J, leaving 5 bases between them. Germline V CDR1 and CDR2: SGHDN, FVKESK. CDR3 sequence reads: CASSQDRDTEAFF. CDR3 in DNA: TGTGCCAGCAGCCAAGACAGGGACACTGAAGCTTTCTTT. The full variable domain, completed using reference TRBV14 and TRBJ1-1, is EAGVTQFPSHSVIEKGQTVTLRCDPISGHDNLYWYRRVMGKEIKFLLHFVKESKQDESGMPNNRFLAERTGGTYSTLKVQPAELEDSGVYFCASSQDRDTEAFFGQGTRLTVV.

The chain couples TRBV19 to TRBJ2-3; 7 bases fit TRBD2. This CDR3 is 15 amino acids long. Germline CDR1 reads LNHDA; CDR2 reads SQIVND (reference sequence). Germline trimming cut 6 bases from V and 4 bases from J; bases unmatched to any gene: 10. Here the CDR3 reads CASRTPAGVADTQYF. CDR3 DNA: TGTGCCAGTAGGACCCCTGCGGGGGTTGCAGATACGCAGTATTTT.

This clone turned up a few times. The chain has TRBV5-1 and TRBJ2-2; D gene uncertain. The CDR3 totals 13 residues. Trimming pared 2 bases from V and 6 bases from J, leaving 8 bases between. Germline V gene sequence: CDR1 SGHRS, CDR2 YFSETQ. The CDR3 nucleotides read TGCGCCAGCAGCTTCACCGTAGCCGGGGAGCTGTTTTTT. Translated, it gives CASSFTVAGELFF.

This chain joins TRBV7-2 and TRBJ1-2; D unclear. Germline CDR1 SGHTA, CDR2 FQGNSA. Trimming shortened V by 2 bases and J by 4 bases, and 8 bases separated the two germline ends. The CDR3 is 13 residues long. CDR3 amino acids: CASSLPQVYGYTF. The CDR3 bases are TGTGCCAGCAGCTTACCGCAGGTCTATGGCTACACCTTC.

This clone was seen many times. This chain connects TRBV3-1 (or the pseudogene TRBV3-2) to TRBJ1-6; D is unclear. Looked up from germline, CDR1 is LGHDT and CDR2 is YNNKEL (reference sequence). The CDR3 runs 13 residues. Between the trimmed V and J ends, which lost 8 bases and 7 bases, there was a span of 12 bases. The DNA for the CDR3 is TGTGCCAGCGCCGATTCGGTAAATTCACCCCTCCACTTT. It encodes CASADSVNSPLHF.

The chain combines TRBV6-5 with TRBJ1-3; 7 bases align to TRBD1. With 6 bases clipped from V and 4 bases from J, the junction kept 6 bases outside the gene matches. The germline gives CDR1 MNHEY, CDR2 SVGAGI. The CDR3 has 14 amino acids. DNA for the CDR3: TGTGCCAGCAGAACAACAGGGGTAGGAAACACCATATATTTT. As protein: CASRTTGVGNTIYF.

The chain has TRBV28 and TRBJ1-5; 7 nucleotides agree with TRBD1. Trimming at V came to 6 bases and at J to 6 bases, leaving 8 bases not matched to a gene. The CDR3 has 14 residues. Germline CDR1 reads MDHEN; CDR2 reads SYDVKM. The CDR3 reads CASSPGGRGQPQHF. The CDR3 nucleotides read TGTGCCAGCAGCCCAGGGGGGCGAGGTCAGCCCCAGCATTTT.

The V and J genes are TRBV3-1 (or the pseudogene TRBV3-2) and TRBJ2-5; perhaps TRBD2 as D (7 bases). V lost 4 bases and J lost 4, with 16 bases in between. The CDR3 is 15 amino acids. Germline values: CDR1 LGHDT, CDR2 YNNKEL (reference sequence). The DNA for the CDR3 is TGTGCCAGCAGCCCCCCCGGGGGGCAGTCAGAGACCCAGTACTTC. Amino acids: CASSPPGGQSETQYF.

The chain joins TRBV4-2 to TRBJ2-2, with D possibly TRBD2 on 6 matching bases. The CDR3 has 16 amino acids. V lost 5 bases to trimming and J lost 6 bases, with 19 bases between them. Germline-derived CDR1 and CDR2 are LGHNA and YNFKEQ. The CDR3 loop reads CASSGPGLPFAGELFF. In DNA, the CDR3 is TGTGCCAGCAGCGGACCGGGACTCCCCTTCGCCGGGGAGCTGTTTTTT.

V gene TRBV2 combines with J gene TRBJ1-5; D not resolved. Germline V gene lookup returns CDR1 SNHLY and CDR2 FYNNEI. This CDR3 spans 13 amino acids. V was trimmed by 7 bases and J by 7 bases, leaving 14 bases between them. CDR3 loop: CASNGLRVQPQHF. The CDR3 DNA is TGTGCCAGCAATGGGTTACGGGTCCAGCCCCAGCATTTT.

In this sample, this clone turned up once. The J gene is TRBJ1-5, the V gene TRBV24-1; D gene unclear. The CDR3 runs 14 residues. V was shortened by 7 bases and J by 8 bases, with 17 bases between the two germline ends. Germline CDR1 and CDR2: KGHDR and SFDVKD. For the CDR3, the DNA is TGTGCCACCAGCCTCGGAGGCGCTAGGGAGCCCCAGCATTTT. It encodes CATSLGGAREPQHF.

The V call is TRBV28, the J call TRBJ1-6, with D unresolved. CDR1 and CDR2 from the germline V gene are MDHEN and SYDVKM. This CDR3 is built from 14 residues. V shed 10 bases and J shed 8 bases, with 18 bases lying between them. The CDR3 DNA is TGTGCCACCTCCCACCCTTCGGGTGATTCACCCCTCCACTTT. This gives the protein CATSHPSGDSPLHF. Drawing the rest from reference TRBV28 and TRBJ1-6, the complete variable domain is DVKVTQSSRYLVKRTGEKVFLECVQDMDHENMFWYRQDPGLGLRLIYFSYDVKMKEKGDIPEGYSVSREKKERFSLILESASTNQTSMYLCATSHPSGDSPLHFGNGTRLTVT.

This clone occurred a few times. The chain links TRBV5-4 to TRBJ1-6; D is undetermined. Trimming cost V 3 bases and J 7 bases, with 11 bases left between them. CDR1 SGHNT and CDR2 YYREEE come from the germline V gene (reference sequence). The CDR3 is 14 residues long. This CDR3 is CASSSGVINSPLHF. The CDR3, as DNA: TGTGCCAGCAGCTCCGGAGTCATAAATTCACCCCTCCACTTT.

J is TRBJ2-7 and V is TRBV12-3 or TRBV12-4; 7 bases fit TRBD1. CDR3 length: 13 residues. V lost 7 bases to trimming and J lost 4 bases; unmatched junction nucleotides: 7. As DNA, the CDR3 is TGTGCCAGCAACTCCGGGACAGATTACGAGCAGTACTTC. This sequence encodes CASNSGTDYEQYF.

V usage is TRBV2 and J usage is TRBJ1-2, with D unclear. CDR1 and CDR2 (germline): SNHLY, FYNNEI. V was cut by 4 bases and J by 8 bases, with 20 bases left in between. This CDR3 has 15 amino acids. CDR3 nucleotides: TGTGCCAGCAGTGGACTTAGCGGGCCCCCGGGGGGCTACACCTTC. Amino acids: CASSGLSGPPGGYTF.

The rearrangement links TRBV10-3 to TRBJ2-1, with D tentatively TRBD2 (6 bases). The CDR3 length is 14 residues. V lost 9 bases, J lost 4 bases, and 16 bases lay in between. Per the germline V gene, CDR1 is ENHRY and CDR2 is SYGVKD. CDR3: CAMGTGTSYNEQFF. The CDR3 DNA reads TGTGCCATGGGGACCGGGACTTCTTACAATGAGCAGTTCTTC.

V usage is TRBV2 and J usage is TRBJ1-4; D may be TRBD1 (6 bases). Trimming left V 4 bases short and J 4 bases short, with 13 bases between. The CDR3 is 15 residues long. Germline V gene lookup returns CDR1 SNHLY and CDR2 FYNNEI. In nucleotides, the CDR3 is TGTGCCAGCAGTGGGACAGCTGCCGTTAATGAAAAACTGTTTTTT. The encoded protein is CASSGTAAVNEKLFF.

This clone was observed a handful of times. The V call is TRBV6-5, the J call TRBJ1-1; no clear D. The CDR3 sequence is 14 residues long. Trimming cost V 7 bases and J 5 bases, with 17 bases left between them. Germline values: CDR1 MNHEY, CDR2 SVGAGI. For the CDR3, the DNA is TGTGCCAGCACCCTAGAGGGCGGGTTGACTGAAGCTTTCTTT. Amino acid sequence: CASTLEGGLTEAFF.

The V call is TRBV7-2, the J call TRBJ2-7; TRBD1 matches at 7 bases. V lost 6 bases and J lost 6; bases outside the gene matches: 11. The germline V gene has CDR1 SGHTA and CDR2 FQGNSA. The CDR3 sequence is 14 residues long. This CDR3 is CASSPLTGIGEQYF. CDR3 nucleotide sequence: TGTGCCAGCAGTCCGTTGACAGGGATAGGCGAGCAGTACTTC.